This is a list of T cell receptor beta chains from one sample in a study of cytomegalovirus exposure and HLA in healthy donors. Assay: immunoSEQ multiplex PCR; the TCRdb copy retains only in-frame clones and omits some. The sample records 120,000 to 150,000 clones, roughly 62% being singletons. The sample was PBMCs. Receptors were obtained from a male donor in good health and CMV-seronegative. Each CDR3 is given with its conserved first and last residue. The D gene is left open where the match is weak. Not every row has a clone size; where given, it reads once, few, many or a size class.

size: NA; J: TRBJ1-4; D: NA; V: TRBV28; length: 12; CDR3: CASSSTNEKLFF; DNA: TGTGCCAGCAGTTCGACTAATGAAAAACTGTTTTTT
size: NA; J: TRBJ1-2; D: NA; V: TRBV27; length: 14; CDR3: CASSFIGQGYGYTF; DNA: TGTGCCAGCAGTTTCATAGGGCAGGGCTATGGCTACACCTTC
size: many; J: TRBJ2-7; D: TRBD1; V: TRBV5-5; length: 16; CDR3: CASSLADRVQYYEQYF; DNA: TGTGCCAGCAGTTTGGCCGACAGGGTCCAGTATTACGAGCAGTACTTC
size: few; J: TRBJ1-1; D: NA; V: TRBV7-2; length: 13; CDR3: CASSLTGNTEAFF; DNA: TGTGCCAGCAGCTTGACAGGGAACACTGAAGCTTTCTTT
size: NA; J: TRBJ2-7; D: TRBD1; V: TRBV18; length: 12; CDR3: CASSSRQGEQYF; DNA: TGTGCCAGCTCATCCAGACAGGGCGAGCAGTACTTC
size: NA; J: TRBJ1-5; D: NA; V: TRBV28; length: 11; CDR3: CASYSNQPQHF; DNA: TGTGCCAGCTATAGCAATCAGCCCCAGCATTTT
size: few; J: TRBJ2-1; D: TRBD1; V: TRBV27; length: 16; CDR3: CASSRDSLPSYNEQFF; DNA: TGTGCCAGCAGCCGGGACAGCCTACCCTCCTACAATGAGCAGTTCTTC
size: NA; J: TRBJ2-7; D: NA; V: TRBV4-3; length: 16; CDR3: CASSQIAGTSTYEQYF; DNA: TGCGCCAGCAGCCAAATAGCCGGGACATCGACCTACGAGCAGTACTTC
size: NA; J: TRBJ2-4; D: NA; V: TRBV29-1; length: 16; CDR3: CSVECSPTGAKNIQYF; DNA: TGCAGCGTTGAGTGCAGCCCGACGGGGGCCAAAAACATTCAGTACTTC
size: few; J: TRBJ1-5; D: TRBD1; V: TRBV7-6; length: 13; CDR3: CASSQGAQEPQHF; DNA: TGTGCCAGCAGCCAGGGGGCTCAGGAACCCCAGCATTTT
size: NA; J: TRBJ2-1; D: NA; V: TRBV15; length: 16; CDR3: CATRVLDSLSYNEQFF; DNA: TGTGCCACCAGAGTGTTGGACAGCCTCTCCTACAATGAGCAGTTCTTC
size: once; J: TRBJ2-7; D: TRBD2; V: TRBV5-1; length: 17; CDR3: CASSLGGGPGDGYEQYF; DNA: TGCGCCAGCAGCTTGGGCGGGGGGCCCGGTGACGGATACGAGCAGTACTTC
size: once; J: TRBJ2-7; D: NA; V: TRBV29-1; length: 14; CDR3: CSVVGGTLTYEQYF; DNA: TGCAGCGTTGTTGGTGGGACACTGACCTACGAGCAGTACTTC
size: NA; J: TRBJ2-3; D: NA; V: TRBV9; length: 16; CDR3: CASSVAGRARGDTQYF; DNA: TGTGCCAGCAGCGTAGCTGGGCGCGCACGGGGAGATACGCAGTATTTT
size: NA; J: TRBJ1-2; D: TRBD1; V: TRBV9; length: 13; CDR3: CASSDRDREVYTF; DNA: TGTGCCAGCAGCGACCGGGACAGGGAAGTCTACACCTTC
size: NA; J: TRBJ1-6; D: NA; V: TRBV27; length: 14; CDR3: CASSLAQRDSPLHF; DNA: TGTGCCAGCAGTTTAGCCCAGCGCGACTCACCCCTCCACTTT
size: few; J: TRBJ1-1; D: NA; V: TRBV19; length: 13; CDR3: CASSIVGGDEAFF; DNA: TGTGCCAGTAGTATAGTGGGAGGTGATGAAGCTTTCTTT
size: NA; J: TRBJ1-2; D: NA; V: TRBV5-4; length: 15; CDR3: CASSLLSESNYGYTF; DNA: TGTGCCAGCAGCTTACTTTCCGAGTCTAACTATGGCTACACCTTC
size: NA; J: TRBJ2-1; D: TRBD2; V: TRBV2; length: 15; CDR3: CASSREAGGYNEQFF; DNA: TGTGCCAGCAGCCGCGAAGCGGGGGGTTACAATGAGCAGTTCTTC
size: NA; J: TRBJ2-1; D: TRBD2; V: TRBV28; length: 13; CDR3: CASSLGGRGEQFF; DNA: TGTGCCAGCAGTTTAGGGGGGAGGGGTGAGCAGTTCTTC
size: NA; J: TRBJ2-7; D: TRBD2; V: TRBV5-4; length: 14; CDR3: CASSWGTSPYEQYF; DNA: TGTGCCAGCAGCTGGGGGACTAGCCCCTACGAGCAGTACTTC
size: NA; J: TRBJ1-2; D: NA; V: TRBV29-1; length: 12; CDR3: CSVAGMGYGYTF; DNA: TGCAGCGTTGCAGGGATGGGGTATGGCTACACCTTC
size: few; J: TRBJ2-7; D: NA; V: TRBV6-4; length: 11; CDR3: CASSDGAREYF; DNA: TGTGCCAGCAGTGACGGGGCTAGGGAGTACTTC
size: NA; J: TRBJ2-1; D: TRBD1; V: TRBV7-2; length: 17; CDR3: CASSSESGTGSYNEQFF; DNA: TGTGCCAGCAGCTCGGAATCCGGGACAGGGTCCTACAATGAGCAGTTCTTC
size: NA; J: TRBJ2-6; D: TRBD2; V: TRBV19; length: 21; CDR3: CASTGAGLAGGHFSGANVLTF; DNA: TGTGCCAGTACGGGGGCTGGACTAGCGGGGGGCCATTTCTCTGGGGCCAACGTCCTGACTTTC
size: NA; J: TRBJ2-7; D: NA; V: TRBV5-6; length: 14; CDR3: CASSRGASSYEQYF; DNA: TGTGCCAGCAGCCGCGGGGCCAGCTCCTACGAGCAGTACTTC
size: few; J: TRBJ2-3; D: TRBD1; V: TRBV6-1; length: 15; CDR3: CASSAGTASTDTQYF; DNA: TGTGCCAGCAGTGCCGGGACAGCGAGCACAGATACGCAGTATTTT
size: NA; J: TRBJ1-5; D: TRBD1; V: TRBV6-6; length: 16; CDR3: CASRNPGTGSNQPQHF; DNA: TGTGCCAGCAGGAACCCCGGGACAGGGAGCAATCAGCCCCAGCATTTT
size: NA; J: TRBJ2-1; D: TRBD2; V: TRBV6-6; length: 16; CDR3: CASSPTGTSGVGEQFF; DNA: TGTGCCAGCAGTCCGACCGGGACTAGCGGGGTTGGTGAGCAGTTCTTC
size: NA; J: TRBJ2-3; D: NA; V: TRBV4-1; length: 14; CDR3: CASSPGSHTDTQYF; DNA: TGCGCCAGCAGCCCGGGAAGCCACACAGATACGCAGTATTTT
size: NA; J: TRBJ2-4; D: TRBD2; V: TRBV30; length: 15; CDR3: CAWSVHGGAWNIQYF; DNA: TGTGCCTGGAGTGTACACGGGGGGGCTTGGAACATTCAGTACTTC
size: NA; J: TRBJ2-1; D: TRBD1; V: TRBV30; length: 15; CDR3: CAWRDRDRVYNEQFF; DNA: TGTGCCTGGAGGGACCGGGACAGGGTTTACAATGAGCAGTTCTTC
size: NA; J: TRBJ2-1; D: TRBD2; V: TRBV5-1; length: 16; CDR3: CASSLAPGLPGNEQFF; DNA: TGCGCCAGCAGCTTGGCCCCGGGACTACCAGGGAATGAGCAGTTCTTC
size: NA; J: TRBJ2-1; D: NA; V: TRBV19; length: 14; CDR3: CASSVETAYNEQFF; DNA: TGTGCCAGTAGTGTAGAGACAGCCTACAATGAGCAGTTCTTC
size: NA; J: TRBJ1-5; D: NA; V: TRBV7-8; length: 15; CDR3: CASSLQGGVNQPQHF; DNA: TGTGCCAGCAGCTTACAGGGTGGAGTAAATCAGCCCCAGCATTTT
size: NA; J: TRBJ2-7; D: NA; V: TRBV7-2; length: 13; CDR3: CASSFMGSYEQYF; DNA: TGTGCCAGCAGCTTTATGGGGAGCTACGAGCAGTACTTC
size: NA; J: TRBJ2-2; D: NA; V: TRBV6-5; length: 14; CDR3: CASTRGSNTGELFF; DNA: TGTGCCAGCACCAGGGGATCGAACACCGGGGAGCTGTTTTTT
size: NA; J: TRBJ2-5; D: TRBD2; V: TRBV4-1; length: 16; CDR3: CASSHLIAGGAETQYF; DNA: TGCGCCAGCAGCCACCTGATAGCGGGGGGCGCAGAGACCCAGTACTTC
size: NA; J: TRBJ2-5; D: TRBD2; V: TRBV7-2; length: 14; CDR3: CASSLQRGEETQYF; DNA: TGTGCCAGCAGCTTGCAGCGGGGAGAAGAGACCCAGTACTTC
size: few; J: TRBJ1-3; D: NA; V: TRBV6-6; length: 15; CDR3: CASSYATGTGNTIYF; DNA: TGTGCCAGCAGTTACGCCACAGGGACTGGAAACACCATATATTTT
size: NA; J: TRBJ2-7; D: NA; V: TRBV2; length: 15; CDR3: CASTRGRLRIREQYF; DNA: TGTGCCTCAACACGGGGGAGACTACGGATCCGAGAGCAGTACTTC
size: NA; J: TRBJ2-1; D: NA; V: TRBV5-1; length: 12; CDR3: CASSIPPREQFF; DNA: TGCGCCAGCAGCATCCCCCCCCGGGAGCAGTTCTTC
size: once; J: TRBJ2-7; D: NA; V: TRBV13; length: 15; CDR3: CASSLDRAGTYEQYF; DNA: TGTGCCAGCAGCTTAGATCGGGCGGGAACGTACGAGCAGTACTTC
size: few; J: TRBJ2-7; D: TRBD1; V: TRBV5-6; length: 12; CDR3: CASSLPGGEQYF; DNA: TGTGCCAGCAGCTTGCCAGGGGGAGAGCAGTACTTC
size: NA; J: TRBJ1-6; D: NA; V: TRBV4-2; length: 15; CDR3: CASSPQSSYNSPLHF; DNA: TGTGCCAGCAGCCCACAGAGCTCCTATAATTCACCCCTCCACTTT
size: NA; J: TRBJ2-2; D: NA; V: TRBV7-6; length: 17; CDR3: CASSLDSSPGRPGELFF; DNA: TGTGCCAGCAGCCTAGACTCGTCGCCGGGTCGGCCCGGGGAGCTGTTTTTT
size: NA; J: TRBJ1-2; D: NA; V: TRBV7-9; length: 13; CDR3: CASSYPGGWGYTF; DNA: TGTGCCAGCAGCTACCCGGGGGGCTGGGGCTACACCTTC
size: NA; J: TRBJ1-1; D: NA; V: TRBV6-5; length: 13; CDR3: CASSLQLNTEAFF; DNA: TGTGCCAGCAGTCTACAGCTTAACACTGAAGCTTTCTTT
size: NA; J: TRBJ2-5; D: TRBD2; V: TRBV2; length: 16; CDR3: CASSKGLAGLQETQYF; DNA: TGTGCCAGCAGTAAAGGGCTAGCGGGCCTCCAAGAGACCCAGTACTTC
size: few; J: TRBJ2-3; D: TRBD2; V: TRBV5-4; length: 16; CDR3: CASSLGLAPLGGTQYF; DNA: TGTGCCAGCAGCCTAGGACTAGCTCCACTTGGGGGTACGCAGTATTTT
size: NA; J: TRBJ2-1; D: TRBD2; V: TRBV28; length: 13; CDR3: CALGRGGSDEQFF; DNA: TGTGCCCTCGGGCGGGGGGGCTCCGATGAGCAGTTCTTC
size: NA; J: TRBJ1-2; D: NA; V: TRBV7-6; length: 14; CDR3: CASSPGNANYGYTF; DNA: TGTGCCAGCAGCCCAGGTAACGCGAACTATGGCTACACCTTC
size: NA; J: TRBJ1-5; D: TRBD1; V: TRBV30; length: 14; CDR3: CAWSPGQGGQPQHF; DNA: TGTGCCTGGAGTCCTGGACAGGGGGGGCAGCCCCAGCATTTT
size: NA; J: TRBJ2-5; D: TRBD1; V: TRBV12-5; length: 14; CDR3: CASGQGAGQETQYF; DNA: TGTGCTAGTGGACAGGGGGCTGGACAAGAGACCCAGTACTTC
size: NA; J: TRBJ1-4; D: NA; V: TRBV2; length: 14; CDR3: CASSAGVEGEKLFF; DNA: TGTGCCAGCAGTGCGGGGGTTGAGGGTGAAAAACTGTTTTTT
size: NA; J: TRBJ2-7; D: NA; V: TRBV6-5; length: 12; CDR3: CASSLRGNEQYF; DNA: TGTGCCAGCAGTTTGCGGGGTAACGAGCAGTACTTC
size: NA; J: TRBJ1-4; D: NA; V: TRBV6-5; length: 14; CDR3: CASRPQTRGEKLFF; DNA: TGTGCCAGCAGACCACAGACGCGGGGTGAAAAACTGTTTTTT
size: NA; J: TRBJ2-7; D: TRBD1; V: TRBV7-2; length: 15; CDR3: CASSLATGGDHEQYF; DNA: TGTGCCAGCAGCTTAGCCACAGGGGGTGATCACGAGCAGTACTTC
size: NA; J: TRBJ2-1; D: NA; V: TRBV29-1; length: 15; CDR3: CSVRQRRISYNEQFF; DNA: TGCAGCGTTCGCCAGAGGCGGATATCCTACAATGAGCAGTTCTTC